This T cell receptor beta chain was recorded in a study of cytomegalovirus exposure and HLA in healthy donors. Study-wide results and limits: Cytomegalovirus association was assigned to approximately 160 TCR beta chains. Presence/absence analysis assumed near-uniform sequencing depth across donors.

On this clone: No antigen is known for it.

In the PCR, 60 Vbeta and 13 Jbeta primers were used. Assay: immunoSEQ multiplex PCR; the TCRdb copy retains only in-frame clones and omits some. This sample has roughly 98,000 clones, with roughly 70% found just once. The V and J ends lost 4 bases and 5 bases, in that order; junction bases with no gene match: 10. The CDR3 extends over 15 amino acids. Germline V lookup: CDR1 SGHRS, CDR2 YFSETQ. Material: PBMCs. The TCR was taken from a middle-aged man in good health and CMV-seronegative. V gene TRBV5-1 combines with J gene TRBJ2-7, with 9 positions matching TRBD1. The CDR3 here is CASSVTGTGSHEQYF. The DNA for the CDR3 is TGCGCCAGCAGCGTGACCGGGACAGGGAGCCACGAGCAGTACTTC.